This T cell receptor beta chain was sequenced during a study of chemoradiotherapy in HPV16-positive cancers. The count of this clone is one. Profiling relied on immunoSEQ multiplex PCR, and the TCRdb table lists in-frame clones only, not all of them. This sample has about 32,000 clones, with approximately 88% found just once. V dropped 0 bases and J dropped 0 bases, with 12 bases sitting between them. Germline CDR1 SGHRS, CDR2 YFSETQ. The CDR3 contains 16 residues. The sequence was collected from a human donor with HPV-associated anogenital cancer. The specimen comprised blood, sampled from a patient who underwent chemoradiotherapy. The genes are TRBV5-1 and TRBJ1-1, with D possibly being TRBD1 (5 bases). For the CDR3, the DNA is TGCGCCAGCAGCTTGGGGGTGACAGTTATGAACACTGAAGCTTTCTTT. It codes for CASSLGVTVMNTEAFF. The whole variable domain, filled in from reference TRBV5-1 and TRBJ1-1, reads KAGVTQTPRYLIKTRGQQVTLSCSPISGHRSVSWYQQTPGQGLQFLFEYFSETQRNKGNFPGRFSGRQFSNSRSEMNVSTLELGDSALYLCASSLGVTVMNTEAFFGQGTRLTVV.